This T cell receptor (beta chain) was sequenced in a study of post-analysis software for immune sequencing data. General study findings and limits: Included in a set of roughly five TRBV segments more frequent in patients than controls were TRBV5-6, TRBV5-1 and TRBV20-1.

About this clonotype itself: The antigen is not known. One junction end disagrees with the germline gene, perhaps due to a read error.

Unique-molecular-identifier-tagged TCR beta cDNA libraries were used. TCRdb re-called the PCR reads with MiXCR, one entry per CDR3 protein. Of approximately 770,000 distinct CDR3 sequences detected, approximately 44% appear once; the ten largest clones hold roughly 4.9%. Germline V gives CDR1 SGHRS, CDR2 YFSETQ. CDR3 length equals 12 residues. Specimen: blood. The V and J genes are TRBV5-1 and TRBJ1-1; no clear D gene. The receptor was derived from a girl between 5 and 17 years old with multiple sclerosis. The CDR3 nucleotides read TGCGCCAGCAGCTCTATGAACACTGTAGCTTTCTTT. It translates to CASSSMNTVAFF.